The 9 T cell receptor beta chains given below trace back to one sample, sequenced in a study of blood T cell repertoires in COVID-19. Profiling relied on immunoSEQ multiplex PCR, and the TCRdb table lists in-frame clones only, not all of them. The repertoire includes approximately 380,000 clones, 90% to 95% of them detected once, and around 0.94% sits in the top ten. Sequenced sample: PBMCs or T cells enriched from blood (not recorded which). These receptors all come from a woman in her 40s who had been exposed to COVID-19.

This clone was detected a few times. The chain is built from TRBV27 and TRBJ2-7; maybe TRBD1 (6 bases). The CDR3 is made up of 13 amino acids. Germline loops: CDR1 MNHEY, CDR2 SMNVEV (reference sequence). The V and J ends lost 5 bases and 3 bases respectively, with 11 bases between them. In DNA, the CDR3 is TGTGCCAGCAGTGACACAGGGTTCTACGAGCAGTACTTC. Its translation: CASSDTGFYEQYF.

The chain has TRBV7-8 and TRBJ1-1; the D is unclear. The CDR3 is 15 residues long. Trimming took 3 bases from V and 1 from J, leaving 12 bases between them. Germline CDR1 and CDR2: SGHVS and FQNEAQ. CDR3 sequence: CASSLGAFGNTEAFF. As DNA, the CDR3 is TGTGCCAGCAGCTTGGGAGCGTTCGGGAACACTGAAGCTTTCTTT.

CDR3 nucleotides: TGTGCCAGCAGTGATGCGGACAATGAGCAGTTCTTC. Its translation: CASSDADNEQFF. The chain couples TRBV2 to TRBJ2-1; no firm D call. Germline CDR1 reads SNHLY; CDR2 reads FYNNEI. The CDR3 runs to 12 residues. V lost 3 bases, J lost 5 bases, and 5 bases lay in between.

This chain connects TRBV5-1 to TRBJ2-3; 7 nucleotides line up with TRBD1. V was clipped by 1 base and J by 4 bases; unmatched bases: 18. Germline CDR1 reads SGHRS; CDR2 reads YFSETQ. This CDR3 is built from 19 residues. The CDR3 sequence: CASSLKGGAMALSSDTQYF. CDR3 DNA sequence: TGCGCCAGCAGCTTGAAAGGGGGCGCAATGGCCCTCTCCTCAGATACGCAGTATTTT.

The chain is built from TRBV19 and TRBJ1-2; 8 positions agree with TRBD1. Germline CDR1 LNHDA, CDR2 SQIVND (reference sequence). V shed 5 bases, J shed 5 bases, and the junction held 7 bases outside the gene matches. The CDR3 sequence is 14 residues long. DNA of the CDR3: TGTGCCAGTAGTGCATATCAGGGGGCGTATGGCTACACCTTC. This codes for CASSAYQGAYGYTF.

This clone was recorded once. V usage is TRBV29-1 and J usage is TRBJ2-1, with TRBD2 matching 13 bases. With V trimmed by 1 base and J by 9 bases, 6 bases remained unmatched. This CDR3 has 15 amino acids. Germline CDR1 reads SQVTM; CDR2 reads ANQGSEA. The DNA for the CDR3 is TGCAGCGTTGAAGCCAGACTAGCGGGAGGCAGTGAGCAGTTCTTC. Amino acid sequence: CSVEARLAGGSEQFF.

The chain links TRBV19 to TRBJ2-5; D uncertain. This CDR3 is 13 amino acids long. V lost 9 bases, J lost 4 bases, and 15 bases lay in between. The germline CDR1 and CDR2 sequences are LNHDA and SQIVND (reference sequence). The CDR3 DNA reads TGTGCCAGCTCCCGCCGGCAGCGAGAGACCCAGTACTTC. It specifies CASSRRQRETQYF. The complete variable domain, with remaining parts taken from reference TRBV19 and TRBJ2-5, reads DGGITQSPKYLFRKEGQNVTLSCEQNLNHDAMYWYRQDPGQGLRLIYYSQIVNDFQKGDIAEGYSVSREKKESFPLTVTSAQKNPTAFYLCASSRRQRETQYFGPGTRLLVL.

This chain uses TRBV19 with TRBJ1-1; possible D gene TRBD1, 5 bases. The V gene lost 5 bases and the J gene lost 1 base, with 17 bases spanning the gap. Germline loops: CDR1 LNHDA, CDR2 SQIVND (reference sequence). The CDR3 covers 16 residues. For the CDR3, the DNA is TGTGCCAGTAGTCCGATTGACAGATGGAGGAACACTGAAGCTTTCTTT. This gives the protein CASSPIDRWRNTEAFF. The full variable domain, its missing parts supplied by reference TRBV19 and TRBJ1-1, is DGGITQSPKYLFRKEGQNVTLSCEQNLNHDAMYWYRQDPGQGLRLIYYSQIVNDFQKGDIAEGYSVSREKKESFPLTVTSAQKNPTAFYLCASSPIDRWRNTEAFFGQGTRLTVV.

The CDR3 DNA sequence: TGTGCCCTTCAGCGGGGGTTAACAAAGGGAGATACGCAGTATTTT. It specifies CALQRGLTKGDTQYF. V gene TRBV30 combines with J gene TRBJ2-3, with 8 bases identical to TRBD2. The CDR3 contains 15 residues. The V gene end was trimmed by 8 bases and the J gene end by 5 bases; junction bases not matched to a gene: 15. Germline V lookup: CDR1 GTSNPN, CDR2 SVGIG (reference sequence).